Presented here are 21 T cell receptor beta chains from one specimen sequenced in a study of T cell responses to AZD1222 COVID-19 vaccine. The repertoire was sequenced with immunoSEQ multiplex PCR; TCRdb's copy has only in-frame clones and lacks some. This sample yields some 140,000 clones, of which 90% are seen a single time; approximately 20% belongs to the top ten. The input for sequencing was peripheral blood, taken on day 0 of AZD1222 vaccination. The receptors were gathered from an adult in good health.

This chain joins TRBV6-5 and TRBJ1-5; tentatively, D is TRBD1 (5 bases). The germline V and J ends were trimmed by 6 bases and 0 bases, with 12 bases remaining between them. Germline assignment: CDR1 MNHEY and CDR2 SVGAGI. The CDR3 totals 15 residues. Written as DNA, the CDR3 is TGTGCCAGCAGATCAGGGTGGGGTAGCAATCAGCCCCAGCATTTT. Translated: CASRSGWGSNQPQHF.

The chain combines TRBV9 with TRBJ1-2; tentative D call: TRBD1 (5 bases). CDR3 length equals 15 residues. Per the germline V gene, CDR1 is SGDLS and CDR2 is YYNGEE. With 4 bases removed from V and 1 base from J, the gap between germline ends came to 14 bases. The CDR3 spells CASSPGLGHNYGYTF. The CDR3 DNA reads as TGTGCCAGCAGCCCAGGGTTGGGTCATAACTATGGCTACACCTTC.

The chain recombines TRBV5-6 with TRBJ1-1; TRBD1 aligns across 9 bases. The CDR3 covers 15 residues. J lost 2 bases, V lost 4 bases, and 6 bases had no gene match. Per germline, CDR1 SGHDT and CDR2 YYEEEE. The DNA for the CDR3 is TGTGCCAGCAGCGCCACGGGACAGGGTAACACTGAAGCTTTCTTT. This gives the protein CASSATGQGNTEAFF.

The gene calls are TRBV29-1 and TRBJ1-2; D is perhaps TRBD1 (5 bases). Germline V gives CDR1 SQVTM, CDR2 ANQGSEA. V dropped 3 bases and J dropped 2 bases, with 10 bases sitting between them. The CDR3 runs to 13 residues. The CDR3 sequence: CSVEGPGNYGYTF. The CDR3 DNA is TGCAGCGTTGAGGGGCCAGGCAACTATGGCTACACCTTC.

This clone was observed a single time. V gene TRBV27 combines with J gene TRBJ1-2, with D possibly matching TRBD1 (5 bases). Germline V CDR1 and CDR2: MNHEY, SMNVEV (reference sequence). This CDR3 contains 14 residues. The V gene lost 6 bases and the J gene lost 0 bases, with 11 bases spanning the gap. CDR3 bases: TGTGCCAGCAGAAGGAGACAGCCTAACTATGGCTACACCTTC. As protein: CASRRRQPNYGYTF.

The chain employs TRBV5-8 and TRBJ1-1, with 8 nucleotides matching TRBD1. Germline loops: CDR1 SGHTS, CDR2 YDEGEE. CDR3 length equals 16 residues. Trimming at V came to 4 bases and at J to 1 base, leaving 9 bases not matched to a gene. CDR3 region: CASSQGDRGGNTEAFF. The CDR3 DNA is TGTGCCAGCAGCCAGGGAGACAGGGGCGGGAACACTGAAGCTTTCTTT.

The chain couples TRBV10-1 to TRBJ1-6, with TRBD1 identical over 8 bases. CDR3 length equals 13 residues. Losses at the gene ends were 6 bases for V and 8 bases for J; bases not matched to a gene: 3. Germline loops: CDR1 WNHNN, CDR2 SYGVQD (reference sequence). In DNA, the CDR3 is TGCGCCAGCAGCGGGACAGGACATTCACCCCTCCACTTT. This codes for CASSGTGHSPLHF.

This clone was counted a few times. The CDR3 DNA follows: TGTGCCAGCAGAGCAGGGAACACCGGGGAGCTGTTTTTT. This translates into CASRAGNTGELFF. This chain joins TRBV2 and TRBJ2-2; D is ambiguous. From germline, CDR1 is SNHLY and CDR2 FYNNEI. V lost 6 bases to trimming and J lost 1 base, with 6 bases between them. This CDR3 comprises 13 residues.

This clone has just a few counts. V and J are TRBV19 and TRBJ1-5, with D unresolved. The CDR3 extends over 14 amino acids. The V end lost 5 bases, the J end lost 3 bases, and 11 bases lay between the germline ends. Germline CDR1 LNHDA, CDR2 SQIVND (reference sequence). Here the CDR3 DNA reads TGTGCCAGTAGTCCGCCGGCGTACAATCAGCCCCAGCATTTT. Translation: CASSPPAYNQPQHF.

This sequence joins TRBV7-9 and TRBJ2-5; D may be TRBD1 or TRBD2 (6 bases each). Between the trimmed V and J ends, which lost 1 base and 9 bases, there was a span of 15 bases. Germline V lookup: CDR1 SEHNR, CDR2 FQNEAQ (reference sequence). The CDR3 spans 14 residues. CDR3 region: CASSLVGRGEAQYF. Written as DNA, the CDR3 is TGTGCCAGCAGCTTAGTCGGAAGGGGGGAGGCCCAGTACTTC.

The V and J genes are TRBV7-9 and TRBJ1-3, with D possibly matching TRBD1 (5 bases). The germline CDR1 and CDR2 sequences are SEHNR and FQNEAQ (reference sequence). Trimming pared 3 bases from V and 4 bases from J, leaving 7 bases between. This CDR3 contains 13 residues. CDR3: CASSLGTGNTIYF. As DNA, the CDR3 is TGTGCCAGCAGCTTGGGGACGGGAAACACCATATATTTT.

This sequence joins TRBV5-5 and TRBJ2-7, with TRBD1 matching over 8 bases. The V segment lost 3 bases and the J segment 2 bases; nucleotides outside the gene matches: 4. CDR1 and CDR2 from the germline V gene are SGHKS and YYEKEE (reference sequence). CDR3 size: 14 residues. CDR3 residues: CASSSTGVPYEQYF. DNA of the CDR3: TGTGCCAGCAGCTCGACAGGGGTTCCCTACGAGCAGTACTTC.

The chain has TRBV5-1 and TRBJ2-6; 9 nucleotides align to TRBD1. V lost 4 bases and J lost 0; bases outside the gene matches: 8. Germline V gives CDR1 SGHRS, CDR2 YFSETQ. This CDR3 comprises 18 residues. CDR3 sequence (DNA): TGCGCCAGCAGCCATCGGACAGGGGAGAGCTCTGGGGCCAACGTCCTGACTTTC. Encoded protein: CASSHRTGESSGANVLTF.

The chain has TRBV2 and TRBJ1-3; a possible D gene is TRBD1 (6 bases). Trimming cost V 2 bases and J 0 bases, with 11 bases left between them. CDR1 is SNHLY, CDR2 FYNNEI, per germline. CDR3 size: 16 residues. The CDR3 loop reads CASSEQAGDSGNTIYF. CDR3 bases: TGTGCCAGCAGTGAACAGGCAGGGGACTCTGGAAACACCATATATTTT.

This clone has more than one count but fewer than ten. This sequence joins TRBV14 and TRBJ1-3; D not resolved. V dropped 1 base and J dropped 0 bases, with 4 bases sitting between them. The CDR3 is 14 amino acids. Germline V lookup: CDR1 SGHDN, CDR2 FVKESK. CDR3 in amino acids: CASSQAGSGNTIYF. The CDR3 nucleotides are TGTGCCAGCAGCCAAGCTGGCTCTGGAAACACCATATATTTT.

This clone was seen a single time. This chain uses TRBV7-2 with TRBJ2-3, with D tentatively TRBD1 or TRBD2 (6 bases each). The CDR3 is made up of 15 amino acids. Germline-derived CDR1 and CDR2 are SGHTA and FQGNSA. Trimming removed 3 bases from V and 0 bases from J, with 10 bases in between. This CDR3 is CASSLRGDSTDTQYF. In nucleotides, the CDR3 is TGTGCCAGCAGCTTGAGGGGGGATAGCACAGATACGCAGTATTTT.

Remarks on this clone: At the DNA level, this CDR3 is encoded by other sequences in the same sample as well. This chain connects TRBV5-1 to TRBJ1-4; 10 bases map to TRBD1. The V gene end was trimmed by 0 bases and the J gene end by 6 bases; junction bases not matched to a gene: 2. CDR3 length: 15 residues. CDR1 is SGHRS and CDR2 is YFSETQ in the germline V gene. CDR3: CASSLAGTGDEKLFF. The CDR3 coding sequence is TGCGCCAGCAGCTTGGCGGGGACAGGGGATGAAAAACTGTTTTTT.

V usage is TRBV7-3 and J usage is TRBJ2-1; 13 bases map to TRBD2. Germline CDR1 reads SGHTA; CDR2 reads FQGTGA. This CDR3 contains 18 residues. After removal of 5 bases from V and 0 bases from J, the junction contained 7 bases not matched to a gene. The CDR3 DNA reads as TGTGCCAGCAGCCGAGGACTAGCGGGGGCGAGCTCCTACAATGAGCAGTTCTTC. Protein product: CASSRGLAGASSYNEQFF.

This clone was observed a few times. The CDR3 DNA reads as TGTGCCTGGACCTCCTTAAGGGGTTCACCCCTCCACTTT. Translating gives CAWTSLRGSPLHF. The V call is TRBV30, the J call TRBJ1-6; D perhaps matches TRBD1 (5 bases). The CDR3 contains 13 residues. Germline CDR1 reads GTSNPN; CDR2 reads SVGIG (reference sequence). Trimming took off 4 bases at V and 9 bases at J, with 13 bases between the two ends.

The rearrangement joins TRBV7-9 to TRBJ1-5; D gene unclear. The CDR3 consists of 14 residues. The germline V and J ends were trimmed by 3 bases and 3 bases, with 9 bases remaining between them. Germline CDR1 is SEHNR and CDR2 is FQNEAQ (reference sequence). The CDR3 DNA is TGTGCCAGCAGCTTGCTGGGTCCCAATCAGCCCCAGCATTTT. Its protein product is CASSLLGPNQPQHF.

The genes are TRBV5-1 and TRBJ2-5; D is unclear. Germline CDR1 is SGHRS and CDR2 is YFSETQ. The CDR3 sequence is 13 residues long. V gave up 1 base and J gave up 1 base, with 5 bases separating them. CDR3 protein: CASSLQTQETQYF. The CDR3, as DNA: TGCGCCAGCAGCTTGCAAACCCAAGAGACCCAGTACTTC.